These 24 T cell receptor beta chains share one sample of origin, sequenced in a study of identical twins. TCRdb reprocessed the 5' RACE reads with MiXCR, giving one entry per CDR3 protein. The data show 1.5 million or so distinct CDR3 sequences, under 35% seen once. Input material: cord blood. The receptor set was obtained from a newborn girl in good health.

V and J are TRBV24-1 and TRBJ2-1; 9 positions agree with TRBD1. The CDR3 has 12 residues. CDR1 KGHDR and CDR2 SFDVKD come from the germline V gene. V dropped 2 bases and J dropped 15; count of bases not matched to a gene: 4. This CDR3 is CATSDWDRDLFF. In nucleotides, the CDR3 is TGTGCCACCAGTGATTGGGACAGGGACCTGTTCTTC.

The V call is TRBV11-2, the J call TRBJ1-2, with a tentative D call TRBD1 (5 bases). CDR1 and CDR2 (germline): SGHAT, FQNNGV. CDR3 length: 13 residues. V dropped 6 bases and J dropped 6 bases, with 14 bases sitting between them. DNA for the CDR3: TGTGCCAGCAGACTACAATTAGGGGATGGCTACACCTTC. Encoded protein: CASRLQLGDGYTF.

CDR3 in DNA: TGTGCCAGCAGTTCTAGGGGACAGTCCCTTACGGGGTTAGGTGAAGCTTTCTTT. Protein product: CASSSRGQSLTGLGEAFF. The chain uses TRBV6-5 and TRBJ1-1, with 7 bases fitting TRBD1. Germline lookup yields CDR1 MNHEY and CDR2 SVGAGI. The CDR3 has 18 amino acids. Trimming cost V 4 bases and J 7 bases; bases outside gene matches: 21.

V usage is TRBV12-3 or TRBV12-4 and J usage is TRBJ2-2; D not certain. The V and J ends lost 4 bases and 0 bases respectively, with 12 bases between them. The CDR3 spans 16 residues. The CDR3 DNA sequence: TGTGCCAGCAGTTCAGGACGGAGAGCGAACACCGGGGAGCTGTTTTTT. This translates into CASSSGRRANTGELFF.

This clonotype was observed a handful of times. In nucleotides, the CDR3 is TGTGCCAGCAGCTCGGGATCCACTAGGGAGACCCAGTACTTC. It yields the protein CASSSGSTRETQYF. The chain couples TRBV11-1 to TRBJ2-5, with TRBD2 as a possible D gene (5 bases). Trimming pared 4 bases from V and 5 bases from J, leaving 14 bases between. The CDR3 sequence is 14 residues long. The germline gives CDR1 SGHAT, CDR2 FQDESV (reference sequence).

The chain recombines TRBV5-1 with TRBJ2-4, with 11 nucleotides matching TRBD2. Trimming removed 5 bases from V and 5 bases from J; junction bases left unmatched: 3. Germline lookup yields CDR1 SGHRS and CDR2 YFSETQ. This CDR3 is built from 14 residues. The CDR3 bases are TGCGCCAGCAGAGTACTAGCGGGGGAAAACATTCAGTACTTC. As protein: CASRVLAGENIQYF.

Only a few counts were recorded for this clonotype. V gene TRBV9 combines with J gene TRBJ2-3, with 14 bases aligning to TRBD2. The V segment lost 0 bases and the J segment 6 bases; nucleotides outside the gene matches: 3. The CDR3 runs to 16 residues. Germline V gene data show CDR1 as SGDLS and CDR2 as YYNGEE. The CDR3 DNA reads TGTGCCAGCAGCGTAGGACTAGCGGGAGGGGAGGATACGCAGTATTTT. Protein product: CASSVGLAGGEDTQYF.

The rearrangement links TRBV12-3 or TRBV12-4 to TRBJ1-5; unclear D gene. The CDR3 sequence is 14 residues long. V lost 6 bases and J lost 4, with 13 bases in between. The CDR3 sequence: CASRGKGRNQPQHF. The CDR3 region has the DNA TGTGCCAGCAGGGGGAAGGGTCGGAATCAGCCCCAGCATTTT.

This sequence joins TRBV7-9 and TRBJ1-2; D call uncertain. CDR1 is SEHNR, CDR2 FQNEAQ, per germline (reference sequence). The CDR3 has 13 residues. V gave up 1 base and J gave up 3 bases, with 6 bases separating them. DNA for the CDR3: TGTGCCAGCAGCTTAGATCCCCACTATGGCTACACCTTC. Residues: CASSLDPHYGYTF. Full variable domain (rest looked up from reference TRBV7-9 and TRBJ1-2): DTGVSQNPRHKITKRGQNVTFRCDPISEHNRLYWYRQTLGQGPEFLTYFQNEAQLEKSRLLSDRFSAERPKGSFSTLEIQRTEQGDSAMYLCASSLDPHYGYTFGSGTRLTVV.

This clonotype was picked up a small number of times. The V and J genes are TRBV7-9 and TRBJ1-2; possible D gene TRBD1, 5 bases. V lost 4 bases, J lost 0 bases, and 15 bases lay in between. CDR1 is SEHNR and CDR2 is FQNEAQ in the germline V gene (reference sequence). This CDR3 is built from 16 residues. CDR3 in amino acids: CASSSGTMGSNYGYTF. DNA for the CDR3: TGTGCCAGCAGCTCCGGGACGATGGGGTCTAACTATGGCTACACCTTC.

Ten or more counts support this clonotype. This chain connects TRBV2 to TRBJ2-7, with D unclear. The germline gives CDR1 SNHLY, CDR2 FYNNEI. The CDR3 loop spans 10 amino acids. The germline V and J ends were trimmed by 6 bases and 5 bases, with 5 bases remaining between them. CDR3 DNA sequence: TGTGCCAGCAGGAAAAACGAGCAGTACTTC. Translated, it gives CASRKNEQYF.

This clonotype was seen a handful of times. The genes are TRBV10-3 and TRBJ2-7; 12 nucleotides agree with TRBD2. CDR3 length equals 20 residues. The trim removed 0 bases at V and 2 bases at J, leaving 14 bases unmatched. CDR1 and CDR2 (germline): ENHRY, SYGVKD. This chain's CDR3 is CAISESPSGTSGRNPYEQYF. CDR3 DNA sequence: TGTGCCATCAGTGAGTCCCCTTCCGGGACTAGCGGGCGAAATCCCTACGAGCAGTACTTC.

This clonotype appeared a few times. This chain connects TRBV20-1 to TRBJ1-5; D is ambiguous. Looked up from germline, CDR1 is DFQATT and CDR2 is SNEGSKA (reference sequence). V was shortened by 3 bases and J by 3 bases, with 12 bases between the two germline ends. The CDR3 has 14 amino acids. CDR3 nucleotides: TGCAGTGCTAGGAGGAGGGTCCTCAATCAGCCCCAGCATTTT. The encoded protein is CSARRRVLNQPQHF.

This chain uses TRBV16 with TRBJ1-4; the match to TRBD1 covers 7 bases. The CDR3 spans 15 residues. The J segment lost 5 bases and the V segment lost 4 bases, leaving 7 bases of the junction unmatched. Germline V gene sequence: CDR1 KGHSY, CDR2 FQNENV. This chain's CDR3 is CASSRGGTDNEKLFF. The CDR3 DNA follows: TGTGCCAGCAGCCGCGGGGGGACAGACAATGAAAAACTGTTTTTT.

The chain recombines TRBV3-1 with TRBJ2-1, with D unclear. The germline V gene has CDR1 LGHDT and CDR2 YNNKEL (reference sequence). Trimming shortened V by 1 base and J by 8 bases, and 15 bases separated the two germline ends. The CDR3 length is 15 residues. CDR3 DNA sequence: TGTGCCAGCAGCCAAGCGGAAAGGTTCTTCCATGAGCAGTTCTTC. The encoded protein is CASSQAERFFHEQFF.

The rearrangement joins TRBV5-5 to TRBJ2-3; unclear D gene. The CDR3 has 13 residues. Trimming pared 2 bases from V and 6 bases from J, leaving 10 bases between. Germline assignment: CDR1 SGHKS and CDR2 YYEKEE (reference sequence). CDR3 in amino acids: CASSLAQLDTQYF. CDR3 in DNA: TGTGCCAGCAGCTTAGCCCAACTCGATACGCAGTATTTT.

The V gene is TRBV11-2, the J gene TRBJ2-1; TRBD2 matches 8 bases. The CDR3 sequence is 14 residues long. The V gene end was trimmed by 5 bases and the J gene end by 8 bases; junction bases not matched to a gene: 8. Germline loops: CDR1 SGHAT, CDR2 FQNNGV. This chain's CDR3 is CASSLPGLGYEQFF. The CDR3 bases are TGTGCCAGCAGCCTCCCGGGACTAGGCTATGAGCAGTTCTTC.

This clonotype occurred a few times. CDR3 in DNA: TGTGCCAGCAGTCTCGCGCGGGAGGGCTTCGAGCAGTTCTTC. Residues: CASSLAREGFEQFF. The chain couples TRBV28 to TRBJ2-1; 9 nucleotides match TRBD2. V was clipped by 5 bases and J by 10 bases; unmatched bases: 9. This CDR3 contains 14 residues. Germline-derived CDR1 and CDR2 are MDHEN and SYDVKM. The full variable domain, with the rest looked up from reference TRBV28 and TRBJ2-1, is DVKVTQSSRYLVKRTGEKVFLECVQDMDHENMFWYRQDPGLGLRLIYFSYDVKMKEKGDIPEGYSVSREKKERFSLILESASTNQTSMYLCASSLAREGFEQFFGPGTRLTVL.

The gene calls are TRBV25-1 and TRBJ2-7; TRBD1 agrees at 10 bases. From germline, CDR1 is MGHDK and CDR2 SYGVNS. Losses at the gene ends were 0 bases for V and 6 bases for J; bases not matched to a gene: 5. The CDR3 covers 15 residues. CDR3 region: CASSEYRDRGSEQYF. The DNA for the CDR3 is TGTGCCAGCAGTGAATATAGGGACAGGGGTAGCGAGCAGTACTTC.

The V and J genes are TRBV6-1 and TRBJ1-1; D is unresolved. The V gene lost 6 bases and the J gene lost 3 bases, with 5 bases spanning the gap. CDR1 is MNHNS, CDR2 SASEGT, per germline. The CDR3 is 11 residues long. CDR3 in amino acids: CASRVHTEAFF. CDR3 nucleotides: TGTGCCAGCAGGGTTCACACTGAAGCTTTCTTT.

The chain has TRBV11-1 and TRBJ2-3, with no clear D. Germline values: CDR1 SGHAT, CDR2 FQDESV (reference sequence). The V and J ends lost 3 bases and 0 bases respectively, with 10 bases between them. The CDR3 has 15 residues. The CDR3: CASSFGATSTDTQYF. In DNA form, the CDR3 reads TGTGCCAGCAGCTTCGGAGCGACTAGCACAGATACGCAGTATTTT. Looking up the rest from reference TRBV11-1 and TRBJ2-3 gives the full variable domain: EAEVAQSPRYKITEKSQAVAFWCDPISGHATLYWYRQILGQGPELLVQFQDESVVDDSQLPKDRFSAERLKGVDSTLKIQPAELGDSAMYLCASSFGATSTDTQYFGPGTRLTVL.

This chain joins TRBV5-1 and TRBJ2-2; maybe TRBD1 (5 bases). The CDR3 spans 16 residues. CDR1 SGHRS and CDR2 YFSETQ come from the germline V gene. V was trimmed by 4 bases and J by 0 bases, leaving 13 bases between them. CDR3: CASSLRQNTNTGELFF. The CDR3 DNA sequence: TGCGCCAGCAGCCTAAGACAGAATACGAACACCGGGGAGCTGTTTTTT.

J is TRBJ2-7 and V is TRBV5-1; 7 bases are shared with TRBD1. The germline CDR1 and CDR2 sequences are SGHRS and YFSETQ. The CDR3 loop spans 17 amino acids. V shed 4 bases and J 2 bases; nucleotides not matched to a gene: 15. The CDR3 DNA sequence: TGCGCCAGCAGCCCGATAACCAGACAGGGCAACCCCTACGAGCAGTACTTC. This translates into CASSPITRQGNPYEQYF.

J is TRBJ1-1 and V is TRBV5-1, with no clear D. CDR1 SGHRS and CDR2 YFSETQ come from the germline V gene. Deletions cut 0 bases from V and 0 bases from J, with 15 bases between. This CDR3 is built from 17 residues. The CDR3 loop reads CASSLGPRPKLNTEAFF. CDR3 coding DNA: TGCGCCAGCAGCTTGGGTCCAAGGCCGAAGTTGAACACTGAAGCTTTCTTT.